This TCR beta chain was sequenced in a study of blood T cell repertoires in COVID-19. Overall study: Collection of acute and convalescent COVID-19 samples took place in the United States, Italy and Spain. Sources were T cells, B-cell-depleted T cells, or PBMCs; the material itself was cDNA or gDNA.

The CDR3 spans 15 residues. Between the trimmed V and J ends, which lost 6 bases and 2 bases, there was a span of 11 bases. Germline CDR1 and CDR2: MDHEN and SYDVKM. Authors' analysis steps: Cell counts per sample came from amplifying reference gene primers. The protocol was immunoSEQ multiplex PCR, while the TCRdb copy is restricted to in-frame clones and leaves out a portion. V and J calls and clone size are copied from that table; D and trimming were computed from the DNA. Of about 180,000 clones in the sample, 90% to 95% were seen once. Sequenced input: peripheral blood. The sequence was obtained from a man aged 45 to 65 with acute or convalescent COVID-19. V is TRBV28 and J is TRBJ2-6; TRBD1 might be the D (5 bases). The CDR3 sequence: CASRTAGTGANVLTF. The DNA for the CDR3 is TGTGCCAGCAGAACCGCAGGGACTGGGGCCAACGTCCTGACTTTC. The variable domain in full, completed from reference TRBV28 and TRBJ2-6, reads DVKVTQSSRYLVKRTGEKVFLECVQDMDHENMFWYRQDPGLGLRLIYFSYDVKMKEKGDIPEGYSVSREKKERFSLILESASTNQTSMYLCASRTAGTGANVLTFGAGSRLTVL.